There are a few counts of the clone carrying this T cell receptor (beta chain). Beta-chain TCR CDR3 regions were amplified from RNA transcripts. HTBI-primed RT-PCR formed the first round, and a multiplex PCR formed the second. A single record per CDR3 protein comes from TCRdb applying MiXCR to the multiplex PCR reads. The sample has approximately 640,000 distinct CDR3 sequences; over 40% are singletons. This sample is part of a study of Graves' ophthalmopathy and Graves' hyperthyroidism. J lost 3 bases, V lost 4 bases, and 4 bases had no gene match. The CDR3 spans 14 residues. Looked up from germline, CDR1 is LGHNT and CDR2 is FRNRAP.

The genes are TRBV12-5 and TRBJ1-2; 8 nucleotides line up with TRBD1. The receptor's source is an adult man with Graves' ophthalmopathy. Sequencing was carried out using peripheral blood. CDR3 region: CASGSSDRDYGYTF. The DNA of the CDR3 is TGTGCTAGTGGTTCCTCGGACAGGGACTATGGCTACACCTTC.